One sample yielded the 13 T cell receptor beta chains listed below, sequenced in a study of T cell responses to AZD1222 COVID-19 vaccine. TCRdb's copy holds only in-frame clones and misses some; the assay was immunoSEQ multiplex PCR. There are about 100,000 clones in the sample; 92% occur only once, and about 9.1% lies in the top ten. The sample was peripheral blood, taken 28 days after the second AZD1222 dose. The receptors here all came from an adult who received the AZD1222 COVID-19 vaccine.

This clone showed up just once. The J gene is TRBJ1-1, the V gene TRBV19, with D possibly being TRBD1 (6 bases). The CDR3 has 14 residues. Germline assignment: CDR1 LNHDA and CDR2 SQIVND (reference sequence). V dropped 4 bases and J dropped 4 bases, with 13 bases sitting between them. The CDR3 loop reads CASSTSTGSTEAFF. The CDR3 DNA follows: TGTGCCAGTAGTACCTCGACAGGATCCACTGAAGCTTTCTTT.

The chain has TRBV7-9 and TRBJ1-2; no reliable D call. There are 11 residues in the CDR3. CDR1 and CDR2 from the germline V gene are SEHNR and FQNEAQ (reference sequence). V gave up 8 bases and J gave up 2 bases, with 6 bases separating them. The CDR3 bases are TGTGCCAGCGCCTTCAACTATGGCTACACCTTC. Translating it yields CASAFNYGYTF.

The chain is built from TRBV5-1 and TRBJ2-1; D is perhaps TRBD1 (6 bases). CDR1 and CDR2 (germline): SGHRS, YFSETQ. V was pared by 3 bases and J by 4 bases, with 11 bases between. This CDR3 is 14 amino acids long. CDR3 DNA sequence: TGCGCCAGCAGCTCAAGGACAGCTTACAATGAGCAGTTCTTC. Its protein is CASSSRTAYNEQFF.

V and J are TRBV27 and TRBJ1-5; TRBD1 agrees at 8 bases. This CDR3 is 17 amino acids long. CDR1 is MNHEY and CDR2 is SMNVEV in the germline V gene (reference sequence). The junction had 9 bases not matched to a gene; V was cut back by 5 bases and J by 0 bases. The CDR3 protein is CASSPLGQDYSNQPQHF. The CDR3 DNA reads TGTGCCAGCAGTCCCCTGGGACAGGACTATAGCAATCAGCCCCAGCATTTT.

The rearrangement uses TRBV29-1 and TRBJ2-2; D possibly matches TRBD1 or TRBD2 (5 bases each). The CDR3 runs 14 residues. Germline CDR1 reads SQVTM; CDR2 reads ANQGSEA. The V and J ends lost 1 base and 5 bases respectively, with 11 bases between them. The CDR3 sequence is CSVEVGRGTGELFF. For the CDR3, the DNA is TGCAGCGTTGAAGTGGGGCGCGGGACCGGGGAGCTGTTTTTT.

The V call is TRBV3-1 (or the pseudogene TRBV3-2), the J call TRBJ1-1; D remains ambiguous. The germline V gene encodes CDR1 LGHDT and CDR2 YNNKEL (reference sequence). The CDR3 has 13 amino acids. Trimming shortened V by 2 bases and J by 2 bases, and 6 bases separated the two germline ends. CDR3 residues: CASSQMYNTEAFF. The CDR3 DNA reads TGTGCCAGCAGCCAAATGTACAACACTGAAGCTTTCTTT.

The chain has TRBV15 and TRBJ1-6, with a possible D match to TRBD1 (5 bases). The V gene's germline CDR1 is LNHNV and CDR2 YYDKDF (reference sequence). V shed 0 bases and J shed 4 bases, with 10 bases lying between them. CDR3 length equals 16 residues. The CDR3 protein is CATSRDRTQYNSPLHF. The CDR3 region has the DNA TGTGCCACCAGCAGAGATCGGACACAATATAATTCACCCCTCCACTTT.

With respect to this clone: Germline and junction disagree at one end, which may indicate a read error. Other DNA sequences within the sample encode an identical CDR3. The chain couples TRBV19 to TRBJ1-1; D unclear. From germline, CDR1 is LNHDA and CDR2 SQIVND (reference sequence). The CDR3 has 13 amino acids. The CDR3 sequence: CASSINTNTEAFF. CDR3 DNA sequence: TGTGCCAGTAGTATTAACACGAACACCGAAGCTTTCTTT.

J is TRBJ2-5 and V is TRBV11-2; D is uncertain. The CDR3 has 13 residues. CDR1 and CDR2 from the germline V gene are SGHAT and FQNNGV. The V end was cut by 7 bases, the J end by 5 bases, with 14 bases between. CDR3 coding DNA: TGTGCCAGCAAATTTTGGTCCCAGGAGACCCAGTACTTC. Translating it yields CASKFWSQETQYF.

This chain connects TRBV7-2 to TRBJ2-7; TRBD2 matches 10 bases. CDR3 length equals 18 residues. Germline CDR1 and CDR2: SGHTA and FQGNSA. The J segment lost 1 base and the V segment lost 1 base, leaving 10 bases of the junction unmatched. In nucleotides, the CDR3 is TGTGCCAGCAGCTTAGGAGTAGGGACTAGCGTCCTATCCTACGAGCAGTACTTC. The encoded protein is CASSLGVGTSVLSYEQYF. The variable domain in full, completed from reference TRBV7-2 and TRBJ2-7, reads GAGVSQSPSNKVTEKGKDVELRCDPISGHTALYWYRQSLGQGLEFLIYFQGNSAPDKSGLPSDRFSAERTGGSVSTLTIQRTQQEDSAVYLCASSLGVGTSVLSYEQYFGPGTRLTVT.

The chain uses TRBV6-5 and TRBJ1-1; perhaps TRBD1 as D (6 bases). Trimming cost V 4 bases and J 9 bases, with 12 bases left between them. Germline V gene lookup returns CDR1 MNHEY and CDR2 SVGAGI. The length of the CDR3 is 12 residues. The CDR3 sequence: CASSWTGAQAFF. The CDR3 DNA reads TGTGCCAGCAGTTGGACGGGGGCGCAAGCTTTCTTT.

The rearrangement links TRBV27 to TRBJ2-4; tentative D call: TRBD1 (5 bases). CDR1 MNHEY and CDR2 SMNVEV come from the germline V gene (reference sequence). V was clipped by 3 bases and J by 2 bases, with 11 bases between them. There are 15 residues in the CDR3. Written as DNA, the CDR3 is TGTGCCAGCAGTTTTGGGCCAGGGCCCAAAAACATTCAGTACTTC. Translated: CASSFGPGPKNIQYF.

The chain employs TRBV14 and TRBJ1-3; no definite D call. This CDR3 region has 13 residues. CDR1 SGHDN and CDR2 FVKESK come from the germline V gene. The V end was cut by 1 base, the J end by 4 bases, with 5 bases between. The CDR3 coding sequence is TGTGCCAGCAGCCAAGCAAGAGGAAACACCATATATTTT. It yields the protein CASSQARGNTIYF.